The sequence of this T cell receptor (beta chain) was determined in a study of blood T cell repertoires in COVID-19. Study as a whole: Spain, Italy and the United States supplied samples that represented acute and convalescent COVID-19. In each case, the material was cDNA or gDNA derived from T cells, B-cell-depleted T cells, or PBMCs.

As originally analysed: How many nucleated cells were present was estimated from reference gene primer amplification. Assay: immunoSEQ multiplex PCR; the TCRdb copy retains only in-frame clones and omits some. For V, J and clone size, that table is used; D and trimming come from the DNA. Of 200,000 to 250,000 clones detected, 70% to 90% appear once; the ten largest clones hold 12%. CDR1 LNHDA and CDR2 SQIVND come from the germline V gene (reference sequence). Trimming pared 7 bases from V and 2 bases from J, leaving 11 bases between. The CDR3 loop spans 13 amino acids. The receptor was isolated from a woman aged 18-35 years who had recovered from COVID-19. The gene calls are TRBV19 and TRBJ1-2; D is perhaps TRBD1 (5 bases). Input material: peripheral blood. The CDR3 DNA follows: TGTGCCAGTAACCAGGACACGAACTATGGCTACACCTTC. Protein: CASNQDTNYGYTF. The entire variable domain, with the rest obtained from reference TRBV19 and TRBJ1-2, is as follows: DGGITQSPKYLFRKEGQNVTLSCEQNLNHDAMYWYRQDPGQGLRLIYYSQIVNDFQKGDIAEGYSVSREKKESFPLTVTSAQKNPTAFYLCASNQDTNYGYTFGSGTRLTVV.